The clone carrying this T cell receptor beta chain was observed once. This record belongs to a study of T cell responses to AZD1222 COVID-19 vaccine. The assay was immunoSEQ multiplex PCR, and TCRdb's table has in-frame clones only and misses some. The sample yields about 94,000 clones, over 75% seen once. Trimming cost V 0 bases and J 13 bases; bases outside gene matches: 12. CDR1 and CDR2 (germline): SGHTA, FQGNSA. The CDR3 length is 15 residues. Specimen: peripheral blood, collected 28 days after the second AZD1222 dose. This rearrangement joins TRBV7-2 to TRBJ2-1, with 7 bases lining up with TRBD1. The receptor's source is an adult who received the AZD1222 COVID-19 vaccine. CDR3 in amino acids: CASSLAPQGDRDQFF. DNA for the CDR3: TGTGCCAGCAGCTTAGCCCCACAAGGGGACAGAGACCAGTTCTTC.